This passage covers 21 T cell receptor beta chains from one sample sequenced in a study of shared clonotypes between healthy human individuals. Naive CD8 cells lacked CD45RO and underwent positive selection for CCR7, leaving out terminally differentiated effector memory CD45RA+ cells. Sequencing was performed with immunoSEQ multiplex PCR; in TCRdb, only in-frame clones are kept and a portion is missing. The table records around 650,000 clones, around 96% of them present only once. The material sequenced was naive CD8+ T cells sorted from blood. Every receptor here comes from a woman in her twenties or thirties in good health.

The CDR3 DNA is TGTGCCAGCAGTTCGGGTATTACTGAAGCTTTCTTT. Translation gives CASSSGITEAFF. V is TRBV27 and J is TRBJ1-1; D gene ambiguous. The CDR3 runs 12 residues. Germline CDR1 and CDR2: MNHEY and SMNVEV (reference sequence). Trimming took 4 bases from V and 5 from J, leaving 8 bases between them.

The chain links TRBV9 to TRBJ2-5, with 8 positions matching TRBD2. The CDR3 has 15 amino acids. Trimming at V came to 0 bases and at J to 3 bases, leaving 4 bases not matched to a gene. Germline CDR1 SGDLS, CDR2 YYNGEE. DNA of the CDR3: TGTGCCAGCAGCGTAGAGGCGGGACTAGAAGAGACCCAGTACTTC. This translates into CASSVEAGLEETQYF.

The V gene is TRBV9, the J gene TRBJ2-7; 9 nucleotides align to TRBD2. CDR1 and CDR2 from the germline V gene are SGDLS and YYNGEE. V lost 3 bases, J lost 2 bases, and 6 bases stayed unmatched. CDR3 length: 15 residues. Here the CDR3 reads CASSAGSGRTYEQYF. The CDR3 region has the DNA TGTGCCAGCAGCGCAGGGAGCGGGAGGACCTACGAGCAGTACTTC.

The CDR3, as DNA: TGTGCCACCAGCAGAGAGGGCGGGAGGAGCTGGCGAGAGACCCAGTACTTC. Protein: CATSREGGRSWRETQYF. The chain joins TRBV15 to TRBJ2-5; TRBD2 matches at 8 bases. Germline CDR1 reads LNHNV; CDR2 reads YYDKDF (reference sequence). Unmatched junction bases numbered 10, after V lost 0 bases and J lost 4 bases. This CDR3 comprises 17 residues.

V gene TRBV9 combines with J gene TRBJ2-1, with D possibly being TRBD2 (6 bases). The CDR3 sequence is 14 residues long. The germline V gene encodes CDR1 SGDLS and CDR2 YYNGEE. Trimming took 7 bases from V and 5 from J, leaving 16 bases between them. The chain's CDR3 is CASGGAGTHNEQFF. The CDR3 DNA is TGTGCCAGCGGCGGTGCGGGAACCCACAATGAGCAGTTCTTC.

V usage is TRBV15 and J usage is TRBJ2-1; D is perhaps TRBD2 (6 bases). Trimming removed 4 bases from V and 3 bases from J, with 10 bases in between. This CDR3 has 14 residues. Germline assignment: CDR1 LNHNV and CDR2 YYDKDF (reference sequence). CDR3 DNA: TGTGCCACCAGCACCCCGGGGGACTACAATGAGCAGTTCTTC. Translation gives CATSTPGDYNEQFF.

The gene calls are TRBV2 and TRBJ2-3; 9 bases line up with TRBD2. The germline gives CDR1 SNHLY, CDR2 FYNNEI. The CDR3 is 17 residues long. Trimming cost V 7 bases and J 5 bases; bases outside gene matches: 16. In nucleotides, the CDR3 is TGTGCCAGCATAAGGATTCCGGGACTAGCTTTCTTAGATACGCAGTATTTT. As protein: CASIRIPGLAFLDTQYF.

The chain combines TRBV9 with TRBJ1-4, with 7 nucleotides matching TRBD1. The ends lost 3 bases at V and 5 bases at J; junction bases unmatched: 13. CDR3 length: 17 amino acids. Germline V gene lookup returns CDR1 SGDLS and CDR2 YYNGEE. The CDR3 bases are TGTGCCAGCAGCGGTGGGGGGACAGCTCCTATCAATGAAAAACTGTTTTTT. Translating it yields CASSGGGTAPINEKLFF.

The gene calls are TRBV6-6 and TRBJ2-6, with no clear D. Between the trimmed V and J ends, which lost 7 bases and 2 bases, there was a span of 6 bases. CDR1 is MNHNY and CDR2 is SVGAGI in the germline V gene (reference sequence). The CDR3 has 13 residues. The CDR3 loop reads CASTDTGANVLTF. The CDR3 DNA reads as TGTGCCAGCACCGATACTGGGGCCAACGTCCTGACTTTC.

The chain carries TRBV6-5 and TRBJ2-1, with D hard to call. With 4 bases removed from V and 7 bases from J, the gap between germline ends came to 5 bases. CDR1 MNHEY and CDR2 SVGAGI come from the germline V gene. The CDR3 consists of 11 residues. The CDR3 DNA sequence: TGTGCCAGCAGTTTTGGGAATGAGCAGTTCTTC. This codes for CASSFGNEQFF.

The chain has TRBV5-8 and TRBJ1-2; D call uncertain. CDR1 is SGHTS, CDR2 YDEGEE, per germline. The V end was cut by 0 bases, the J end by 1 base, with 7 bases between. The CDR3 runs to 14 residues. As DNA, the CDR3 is TGTGCCAGCAGCTTGGCCGTGGGTAACTATGGCTACACCTTC. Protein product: CASSLAVGNYGYTF.

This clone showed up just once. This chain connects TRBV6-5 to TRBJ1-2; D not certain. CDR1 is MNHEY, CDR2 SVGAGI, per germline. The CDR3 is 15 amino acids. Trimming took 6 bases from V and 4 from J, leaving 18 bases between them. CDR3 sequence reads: CASRITPFGAYGYTF. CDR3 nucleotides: TGTGCCAGCAGAATAACCCCGTTTGGTGCCTATGGCTACACCTTC.

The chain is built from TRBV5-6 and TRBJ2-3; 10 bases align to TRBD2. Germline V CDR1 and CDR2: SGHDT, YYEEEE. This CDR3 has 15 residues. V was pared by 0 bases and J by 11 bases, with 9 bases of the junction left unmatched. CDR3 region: CASSLELAGPDGQYF. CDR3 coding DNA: TGTGCCAGCAGCTTGGAACTAGCGGGACCCGATGGGCAGTATTTT.

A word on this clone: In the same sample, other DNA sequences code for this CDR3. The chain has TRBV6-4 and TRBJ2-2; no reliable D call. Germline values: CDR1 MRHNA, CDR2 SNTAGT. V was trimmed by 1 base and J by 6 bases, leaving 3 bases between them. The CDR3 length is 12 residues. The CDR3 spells CASSDLSGELFF. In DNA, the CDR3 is TGTGCCAGCAGTGACTTATCCGGGGAGCTGTTTTTT.

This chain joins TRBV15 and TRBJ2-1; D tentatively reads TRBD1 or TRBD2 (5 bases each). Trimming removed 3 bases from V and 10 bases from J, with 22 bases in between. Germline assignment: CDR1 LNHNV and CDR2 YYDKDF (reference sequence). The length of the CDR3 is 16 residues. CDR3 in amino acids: CATSSALGTKGREQFF. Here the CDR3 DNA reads TGTGCCACCAGCAGCGCCCTCGGGACGAAGGGTAGGGAGCAGTTCTTC.

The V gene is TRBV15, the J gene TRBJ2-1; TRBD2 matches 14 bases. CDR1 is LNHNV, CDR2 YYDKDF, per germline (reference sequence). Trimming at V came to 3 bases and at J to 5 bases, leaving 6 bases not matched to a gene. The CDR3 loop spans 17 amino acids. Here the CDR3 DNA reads TGTGCCACCAGCAGGCCAGGGACTAGCGGGAGCCACAATGAGCAGTTCTTC. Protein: CATSRPGTSGSHNEQFF.

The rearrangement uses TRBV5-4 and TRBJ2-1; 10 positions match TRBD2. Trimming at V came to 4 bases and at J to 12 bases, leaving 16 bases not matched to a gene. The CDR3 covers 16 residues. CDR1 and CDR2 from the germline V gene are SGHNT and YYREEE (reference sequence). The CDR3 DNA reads TGTGCCAGCAGCCCTCCCAGCGGGAGGGAGTATGGCGTGCAGTTCTTC. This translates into CASSPPSGREYGVQFF.

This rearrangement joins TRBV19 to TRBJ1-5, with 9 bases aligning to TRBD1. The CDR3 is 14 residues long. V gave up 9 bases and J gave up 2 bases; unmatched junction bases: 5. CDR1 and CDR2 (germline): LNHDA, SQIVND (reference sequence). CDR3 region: CASQRDRGNQPQHF. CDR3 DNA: TGTGCCAGCCAGCGGGACAGGGGCAATCAGCCCCAGCATTTT.

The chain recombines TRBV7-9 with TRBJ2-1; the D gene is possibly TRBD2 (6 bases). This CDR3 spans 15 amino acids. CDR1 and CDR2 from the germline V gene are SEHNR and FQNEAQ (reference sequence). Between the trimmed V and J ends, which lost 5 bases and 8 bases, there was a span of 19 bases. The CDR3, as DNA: TGTGCCAGCAGCCCTGGTTGGGGCGGGGAGTATGAGCAGTTCTTC. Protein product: CASSPGWGGEYEQFF. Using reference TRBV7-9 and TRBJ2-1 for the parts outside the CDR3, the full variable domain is DTGVSQNPRHKITKRGQNVTFRCDPISEHNRLYWYRQTLGQGPEFLTYFQNEAQLEKSRLLSDRFSAERPKGSFSTLEIQRTEQGDSAMYLCASSPGWGGEYEQFFGPGTRLTVL.

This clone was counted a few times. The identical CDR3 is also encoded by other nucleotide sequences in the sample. The CDR3 sequence is CASKGGTSYEQYF. CDR3 DNA sequence: TGTGCCAGCAAGGGCGGGACCTCCTACGAGCAGTACTTC. The chain carries TRBV27 and TRBJ2-7; D perhaps matches TRBD2 (6 bases). The germline V gene encodes CDR1 MNHEY and CDR2 SMNVEV (reference sequence). V lost 7 bases, J lost 0 bases, and 10 bases lay in between. CDR3 length: 13 residues.

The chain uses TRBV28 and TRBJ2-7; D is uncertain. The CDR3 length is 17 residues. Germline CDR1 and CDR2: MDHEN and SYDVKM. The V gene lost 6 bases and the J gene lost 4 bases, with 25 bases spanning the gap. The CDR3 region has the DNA TGTGCCAGCAGCTCACCCGCCCCGAAAAGAGGCACTTACGAGCAGTACTTC. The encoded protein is CASSSPAPKRGTYEQYF. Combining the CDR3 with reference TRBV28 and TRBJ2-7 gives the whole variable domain DVKVTQSSRYLVKRTGEKVFLECVQDMDHENMFWYRQDPGLGLRLIYFSYDVKMKEKGDIPEGYSVSREKKERFSLILESASTNQTSMYLCASSSPAPKRGTYEQYFGPGTRLTVT.